This TCR beta chain was observed in a study of blood T cell repertoires in COVID-19. Whole-study context: Sites in the United States, Italy and Spain provided acute and convalescent COVID-19 samples. Sources were T cells, B-cell-depleted T cells, or PBMCs; the material itself was cDNA or gDNA.

This table comes from immunoSEQ multiplex PCR, and its TCRdb copy is limited to in-frame clones, with some not included. This sample has some 8,000 clones; less than 85% occur once, and the top ten carry 18%. This CDR3 comprises 17 residues. The junction had 4 bases not matched to a gene; V was cut back by 2 bases and J by 2 bases. Per the germline V gene, CDR1 is KGHSH and CDR2 is LQKENI. The receptor comes from a human donor with active COVID-19. The donor label of this sample is uncertain. The sample taken for sequencing was peripheral blood. The chain employs TRBV18 and TRBJ1-3; 12 positions match TRBD1. Here the CDR3 DNA reads TGTGCCAGCTCACCATCCCGGGACAGGGGGCCTGGAAACACCATATATTTT. Translated, it gives CASSPSRDRGPGNTIYF.